This T cell receptor beta chain was identified during a study of lymphopenia after photon versus proton radiotherapy. Data came from immunoSEQ multiplex PCR; TCRdb stores just in-frame clones and leaves some out. The sample lists around 160,000 clones, 88% seen once, with approximately 4.8% in the top ten. Note on this clone: What it binds is unknown.

The study's findings and limits: Authors raise, but do not show, better survival with proton therapy. Post-nadir diversity loss with photons came from oligoclonal expansion, particularly CD8+ Temra cells. Photon-treated patients lost naive T cells and TCR diversity; proton-treated stayed stable. Post-nadir TCR diversity decline inversely tracked overall survival among those who died.

Germline CDR1 is SNHLY and CDR2 is FYNNEI. This CDR3 has 18 residues. V shed 8 bases and J shed 0 bases, with 23 bases lying between them. The receptor comes from a man aged 45 to 65 with gastric cancer. The rearrangement joins TRBV2 to TRBJ1-5; the D gene is possibly TRBD1 (6 bases). Source: peripheral blood, taken from a patient treated with photon-based radiotherapy. CDR3 in amino acids: CASCRYGTNINSNQPQHF. CDR3 nucleotide sequence: TGTGCCAGCTGCAGATACGGGACAAACATTAATAGCAATCAGCCCCAGCATTTT.